This TCR beta chain is drawn from a study of T cells in Graves' hyperthyroidism and ophthalmopathy. At the level of the study: Upon initial diagnosis and before any treatment, peripheral blood was collected.

V lost 6 bases and J lost 4, with 13 bases in between. The germline V gene has CDR1 SGHNT and CDR2 YYREEE (reference sequence). The CDR3 contains 14 residues. Broader study findings: Ophthalmopathy could be told apart from stable hyperthyroidism with a 13 V-J model.

The hyperthyroidism patients had all been newly diagnosed, and their disease duration was under 2 months. Their ages ranged from 18 to 65 years. Exclusion of a patient resulted from uncontrolled infection, other autoimmune disease, pregnancy or lactation. In this sample, this clonotype turned up many times. Its antigen remains unknown. Amplified regions were TCR beta CDR3 sequences from RNA transcripts. The TCR CDR3 was amplified in a first-round RT-PCR using the HTBI primer set. MiXCR was run by TCRdb on the multiplex PCR reads, yielding one entry per CDR3 protein. The sample contains 350,000 or so distinct CDR3 sequences, about a sixth of which appear only once.

The sequence derives from a woman in her twenties or thirties with Graves' hyperthyroidism that later progressed to Graves' ophthalmopathy. The sequencing input was blood. V is TRBV5-4 and J is TRBJ2-2, with TRBD2 as a possible D gene (6 bases). The chain's CDR3 is CASTKGGGTGELFF. The CDR3, as DNA: TGTGCCAGCACCAAGGGAGGTGGCACCGGGGAGCTGTTTTTT.